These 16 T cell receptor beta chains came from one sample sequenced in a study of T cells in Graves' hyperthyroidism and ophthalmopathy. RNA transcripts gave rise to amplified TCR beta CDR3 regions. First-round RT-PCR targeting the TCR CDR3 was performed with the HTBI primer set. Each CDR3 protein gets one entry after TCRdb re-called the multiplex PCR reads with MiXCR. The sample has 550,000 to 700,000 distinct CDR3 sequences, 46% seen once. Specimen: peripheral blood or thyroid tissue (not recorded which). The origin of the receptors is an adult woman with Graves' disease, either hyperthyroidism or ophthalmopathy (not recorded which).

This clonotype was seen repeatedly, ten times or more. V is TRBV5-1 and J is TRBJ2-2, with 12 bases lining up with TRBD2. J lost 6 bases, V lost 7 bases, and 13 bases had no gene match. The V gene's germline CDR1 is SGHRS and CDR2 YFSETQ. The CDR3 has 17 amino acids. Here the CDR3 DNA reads TGCGCCAGCCGCCCACCTCTAGCGGGAGGGCAATCCGGGGAGCTGTTTTTT. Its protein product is CASRPPLAGGQSGELFF.

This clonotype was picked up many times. The CDR3, as DNA: TGCAGTGCTCCCGATGGCCGCCTCCAAGAGACCCAGTACTTC. Its translation: CSAPDGRLQETQYF. The rearrangement joins TRBV20-1 to TRBJ2-5; no clear D. Trimming pared 5 bases from V and 1 base from J, leaving 14 bases between. Germline CDR1 DFQATT, CDR2 SNEGSKA (reference sequence). The CDR3 totals 14 residues.

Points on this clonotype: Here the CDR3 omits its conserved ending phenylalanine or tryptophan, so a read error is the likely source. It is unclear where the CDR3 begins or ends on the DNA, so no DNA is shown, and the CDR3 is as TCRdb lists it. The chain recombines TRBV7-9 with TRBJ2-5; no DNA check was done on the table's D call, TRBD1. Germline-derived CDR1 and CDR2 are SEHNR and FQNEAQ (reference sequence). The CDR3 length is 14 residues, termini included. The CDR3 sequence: CASSPQGGGQPQNL.

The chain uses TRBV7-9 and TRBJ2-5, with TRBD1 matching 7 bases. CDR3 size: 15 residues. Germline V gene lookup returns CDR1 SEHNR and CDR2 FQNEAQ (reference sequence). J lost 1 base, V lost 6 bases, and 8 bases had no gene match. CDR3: CASRAQGTFQETQYF. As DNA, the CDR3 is TGTGCCAGCAGGGCACAGGGGACATTCCAAGAGACCCAGTACTTC.

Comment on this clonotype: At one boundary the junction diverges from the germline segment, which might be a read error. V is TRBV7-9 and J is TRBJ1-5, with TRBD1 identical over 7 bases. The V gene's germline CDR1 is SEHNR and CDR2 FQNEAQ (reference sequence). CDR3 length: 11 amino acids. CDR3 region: CASSPDREWQF. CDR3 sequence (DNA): TGTGCCAGCAGTCCTGACAGGGAATGGCAATTT.

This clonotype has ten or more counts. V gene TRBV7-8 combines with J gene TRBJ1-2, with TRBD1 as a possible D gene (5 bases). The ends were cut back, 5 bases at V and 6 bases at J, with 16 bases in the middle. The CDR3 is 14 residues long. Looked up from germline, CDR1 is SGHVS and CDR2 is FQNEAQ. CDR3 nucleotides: TGTGCCAGCAGCCCCCCCGGGACGGGAAATGGCTACACCTTC. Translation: CASSPPGTGNGYTF.

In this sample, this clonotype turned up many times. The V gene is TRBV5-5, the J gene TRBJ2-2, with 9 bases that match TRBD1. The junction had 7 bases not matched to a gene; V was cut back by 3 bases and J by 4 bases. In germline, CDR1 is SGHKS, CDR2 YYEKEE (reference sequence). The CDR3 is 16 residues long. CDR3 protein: CASSWGDRAGTGELFF. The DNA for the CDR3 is TGTGCCAGCAGCTGGGGGGACAGGGCGGGCACCGGGGAGCTGTTTTTT.

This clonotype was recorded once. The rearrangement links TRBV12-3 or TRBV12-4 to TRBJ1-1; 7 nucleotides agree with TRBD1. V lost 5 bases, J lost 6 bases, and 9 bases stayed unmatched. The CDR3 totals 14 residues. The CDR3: CASSNRGQGAEAFF. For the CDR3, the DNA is TGTGCCAGCAGTAACAGGGGCCAGGGCGCTGAAGCTTTCTTT.

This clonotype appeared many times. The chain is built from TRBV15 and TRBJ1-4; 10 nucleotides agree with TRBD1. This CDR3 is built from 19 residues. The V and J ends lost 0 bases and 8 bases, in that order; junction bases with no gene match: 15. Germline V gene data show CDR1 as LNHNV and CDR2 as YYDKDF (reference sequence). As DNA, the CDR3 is TGTGCCACCAGCAGAGATCGTCGGGACAGGGGTGTGCGGGTGGAAAAACTGTTTTTT. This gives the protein CATSRDRRDRGVRVEKLFF. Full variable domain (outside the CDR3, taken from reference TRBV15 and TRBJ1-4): DAMVIQNPRYQVTQFGKPVTLSCSQTLNHNVMYWYQQKSSQAPKLLFHYYDKDFNNEADTPDNFQSRRPNTSFCFLDIRSPGLGDTAMYLCATSRDRRDRGVRVEKLFFGSGTQLSVL.

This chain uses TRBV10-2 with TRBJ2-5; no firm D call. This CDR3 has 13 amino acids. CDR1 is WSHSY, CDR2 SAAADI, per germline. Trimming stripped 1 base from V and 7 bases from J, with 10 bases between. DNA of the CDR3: TGCGCCAGCAGTGAGTTCTGGGTTCCGACCCAGTACTTC. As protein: CASSEFWVPTQYF.

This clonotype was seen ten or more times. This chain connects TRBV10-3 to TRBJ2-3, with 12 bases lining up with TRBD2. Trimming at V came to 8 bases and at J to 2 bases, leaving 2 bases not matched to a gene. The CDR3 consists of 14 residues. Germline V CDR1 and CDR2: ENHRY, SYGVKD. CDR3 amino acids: CAIGLAGNTDTQYF. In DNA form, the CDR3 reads TGTGCCATCGGACTAGCGGGGAACACAGATACGCAGTATTTT.

The CDR3 DNA follows: TGTGCCAGCAGCCAAGAAACAGCCTACGAGCAGTACTTC. The encoded protein is CASSQETAYEQYF. V and J are TRBV7-2 and TRBJ2-7; unclear D gene. Germline values: CDR1 SGHTA, CDR2 FQGNSA. The CDR3 totals 13 residues. Trimming stripped 5 bases from V and 2 bases from J, with 10 bases between.

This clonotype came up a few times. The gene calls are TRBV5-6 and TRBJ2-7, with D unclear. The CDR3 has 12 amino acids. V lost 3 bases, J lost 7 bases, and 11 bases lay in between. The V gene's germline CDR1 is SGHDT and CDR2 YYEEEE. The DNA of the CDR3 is TGTGCCAGCAGCTCCACTGACGGTGAGCAGTACTTC. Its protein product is CASSSTDGEQYF.

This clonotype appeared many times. The CDR3 coding sequence is TGCGCCAGCAGCAGGACGGGGGCGTATAATTCACCCCTCCACTTT. Translation gives CASSRTGAYNSPLHF. The rearrangement links TRBV5-1 to TRBJ1-6, with D perhaps TRBD1 (6 bases). CDR3 size: 15 residues. Trimming cost V 4 bases and J 4 bases, with 12 bases left between them. Per germline, CDR1 SGHRS and CDR2 YFSETQ.

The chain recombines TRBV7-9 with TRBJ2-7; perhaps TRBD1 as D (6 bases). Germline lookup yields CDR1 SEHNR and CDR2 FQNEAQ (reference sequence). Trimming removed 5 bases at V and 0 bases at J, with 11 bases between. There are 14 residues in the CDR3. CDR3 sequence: CASSRQANSYEQYF. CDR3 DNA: TGTGCCAGCAGCCGACAGGCTAACTCCTACGAGCAGTACTTC.

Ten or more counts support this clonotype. The chain's CDR3 is CSVTRQGGPFNTGELFF. In DNA form, the CDR3 reads TGCAGCGTTACTCGCCAGGGGGGACCGTTCAACACCGGGGAGCTGTTTTTT. V usage is TRBV29-1 and J usage is TRBJ2-2, with D possibly matching TRBD1 (7 bases). Looked up from germline, CDR1 is SQVTM and CDR2 is ANQGSEA. This CDR3 is 17 amino acids long. The V and J ends lost 5 bases and 2 bases respectively, with 21 bases between them.